This TCR beta chain was captured by sequencing in a study of post-analysis software for immune sequencing data. Overall study context: There were relapsing-remitting, secondary progressive and progressive-relapsing multiple sclerosis among the disease courses included. Study-level findings and limits: Compared with controls, patients had more of about five TRBV segments, including TRBV5-6, TRBV5-1 and TRBV20-1. F measure showed strong co-clustering of same-batch samples. Compared against controls, patients with multiple sclerosis displayed significantly lower normalized Chao1 diversity.

The library was made from cDNA and included unique molecular identifiers. Between about 1 and 11 million T cells gave rise to 500,000 to 600,000 cDNA molecules. MiXCR, applied by TCRdb to the PCR reads, yields one record per CDR3 protein. Of a few hundred thousand distinct CDR3 sequences listed, under 55% are singletons. V lost 6 bases to trimming and J lost 5 bases, with 15 bases between them. This CDR3 has 14 residues. In germline, CDR1 is KGHDR, CDR2 SFDVKD. This clonotype was seen a handful of times. The antigen remains unidentified. This sequence joins TRBV24-1 and TRBJ2-5, with a tentative D call TRBD1 (5 bases). The source is a girl aged 5 to 17 with multiple sclerosis. Sequencing was performed on blood. CDR3: CATSPRGPQETQYF. CDR3 DNA sequence: TGTGCCACCAGTCCTAGGGGTCCGCAGGAGACCCAGTACTTC.